This TCR beta chain was documented in a study of response to subunit inactivated influenza vaccine. Broader study findings: A suggestion made by the authors is that each seasonal influenza vaccination recruits few new T cells.

Each CDR3 protein is one row after TCRdb ran MiXCR on the RT-PCR reads. The sample lists 300,000 to 350,000 distinct CDR3 sequences; 22% were seen once. This clonotype was observed a few times. Its antigen is not known. CDR3 length: 13 residues. The V end lost 3 bases, the J end lost 4 bases, and 6 bases lay between the germline ends. Germline values: CDR1 ENHRY, CDR2 SYGVKD. The source is a man between 50 and 75 years old who received an inactivated influenza vaccine. The chain joins TRBV10-3 to TRBJ2-2; D ambiguous. Sequences were derived from PBMCs from blood, sampled roughly 20 months after vaccination. The CDR3, as DNA: TGTGCCATCAGTGATAGAGTCACCGGGGAGCTGTTTTTT. Protein: CAISDRVTGELFF.